A selection of T cell receptor beta chains follows, all from one sample in a study. Using its own MiXCR run on the multiplex PCR reads, TCRdb lists one record per CDR3 protein. This sample has some 2,400 distinct CDR3 sequences, with 2.4% found just once. Material: tumor-infiltrating Tregs sorted from the breast tumor. These receptors originate from a female donor with breast cancer. The CDR3 runs from the conserved cysteine through the conserved F or W. The order of the fields is V gene, J gene, CDR3 protein.

TRBV12-3/TRBV12-4,TRBJ1-2,CASSSDRFHGYTF
TRBV12-3/TRBV12-4,TRBJ1-2,CASSFNNIDYGYTF
TRBV12-3/TRBV12-4,TRBJ1-2,CASKPGRAVDYGYTF
TRBV12-3/TRBV12-4,TRBJ1-2,CASSGTYVKGYTF
TRBV12-3/TRBV12-4,TRBJ1-2,CASRAGQNYGYTF
TRBV12-3/TRBV12-4,TRBJ1-2,CASRPGTGYGYTF
TRBV12-3/TRBV12-4,TRBJ1-2,CASSPVAGNYGYTF
TRBV12-3/TRBV12-4,TRBJ1-2,CASFGNNYGYTF
TRBV12-3/TRBV12-4,TRBJ1-2,CASRVEDRGRSYGYTF
TRBV12-3/TRBV12-4,TRBJ1-2,CASSFLERSGYTF
TRBV12-3/TRBV12-4,TRBJ1-2,CASSLAAGLAYGYTF
TRBV12-3/TRBV12-4,TRBJ1-2,CASSLVQGDGYTF
TRBV12-3/TRBV12-4,TRBJ1-2,CASSLPGTPNYGYTF
TRBV12-3/TRBV12-4,TRBJ1-2,CASSPSRQTNYGYTF
TRBV12-3/TRBV12-4,TRBJ1-2,CASTPGQGGYTF
TRBV12-3/TRBV12-4,TRBJ1-2,CASSQPDTGYTF
TRBV12-3/TRBV12-4,TRBJ1-2,CASSPRRVGNGYTF
TRBV12-3/TRBV12-4,TRBJ1-2,CASRVGYGYTF
TRBV12-3/TRBV12-4,TRBJ1-2,CASSLRGANYGYTF
TRBV12-3/TRBV12-4,TRBJ1-2,CASRPAGAYGYTF
TRBV12-3/TRBV12-4,TRBJ1-2,CASSPQGTYGYTF
TRBV12-3/TRBV12-4,TRBJ1-2,CASRLGPSYGYTF
TRBV12-3/TRBV12-4,TRBJ1-2,CASSRAGRVFDGYTF
TRBV12-3/TRBV12-4,TRBJ1-2,CASSSGQGQPPNYGYTF
TRBV12-3/TRBV12-4,TRBJ1-2,CASTIPGREAYGYTF
TRBV12-3/TRBV12-4,TRBJ1-2,CASTKDRANGYTF
TRBV12-3/TRBV12-4,TRBJ1-2,CASSRDMGYGYTF
TRBV12-3/TRBV12-4,TRBJ1-2,CASSFEGINGYTF
TRBV12-3/TRBV12-4,TRBJ1-2,CASSLLGYGYTF
TRBV12-3/TRBV12-4,TRBJ1-2,CASSFGSSNYGYTF
TRBV12-3/TRBV12-4,TRBJ1-2,CASSQWGGYTF
TRBV12-3/TRBV12-4,TRBJ1-2,CASSLRRQGGYGYTF
TRBV12-3/TRBV12-4,TRBJ1-2,CASRSGTGYGYTF
TRBV12-3/TRBV12-4,TRBJ1-2,CASSRGGYGYTF
TRBV12-3/TRBV12-4,TRBJ1-2,CASSYPGPYGYTF
TRBV12-3/TRBV12-4,TRBJ1-2,CASSQGFNYGYTF
TRBV12-3/TRBV12-4,TRBJ1-2,CASRPGFDGYTF
TRBV12-3/TRBV12-4,TRBJ1-2,CASRGQAINYGYTF
TRBV12-3/TRBV12-4,TRBJ1-2,CASSQQGSGYTF
TRBV12-3/TRBV12-4,TRBJ1-2,CASSSDRGNGYTF
TRBV12-3/TRBV12-4,TRBJ1-2,CASSYNDGDYGYTF
TRBV12-3/TRBV12-4,TRBJ1-2,CASRPGQGGYTF
TRBV12-3/TRBV12-4,TRBJ1-2,CASSPHRGGYTF
TRBV12-3/TRBV12-4,TRBJ1-2,CASSPSGTLPDYGYTF
TRBV12-3/TRBV12-4,TRBJ1-2,CASNKGTGFFLHGYTF
TRBV12-3/TRBV12-4,TRBJ1-2,CASSPRGGRPNYGYTF
TRBV12-3/TRBV12-4,TRBJ1-2,CASSVTDNYGYTF
TRBV12-3/TRBV12-4,TRBJ1-2,CATGPAGQGIKGYGYTF
TRBV12-3/TRBV12-4,TRBJ1-2,CASSPRQGIYGYTF
TRBV12-3/TRBV12-4,TRBJ1-2,CASSYRGQIANYGYTF
TRBV12-3/TRBV12-4,TRBJ1-2,CASSSYTQRNGYTF
TRBV12-5,TRBJ1-2,CASGSGTPYGYTF
TRBV12-3/TRBV12-4,TRBJ1-2,CASSSYRVRSYGYTF